This passage covers 21 T cell receptor beta chains from one sample sequenced in a study of T cells after yellow fever vaccination. TCRdb reanalysed the 5' RACE reads using MiXCR and keeps one entry per CDR3 protein. This sample has nearly 550,000 distinct CDR3 sequences, with under 25% found just once. Here the sequenced sample was PBMCs, taken 15 days after the yellow fever booster vaccination. The receptors stem from a man younger than 45 who received the YFV17D yellow fever vaccine.

This clonotype was detected only once. The chain combines TRBV5-1 with TRBJ2-3; 7 bases map to TRBD2. The trim removed 3 bases at V and 1 base at J, leaving 5 bases unmatched. Germline values: CDR1 SGHRS, CDR2 YFSETQ. This CDR3 is 15 amino acids long. The CDR3 DNA reads TGCGCCAGCAGCTCGCGGGAGCCCCGCACAGATACGCAGTATTTT. This sequence encodes CASSSREPRTDTQYF.

V usage is TRBV6-1 and J usage is TRBJ2-5; weak D call: TRBD1 (6 bases). The germline gives CDR1 MNHNS, CDR2 SASEGT. Trimming removed 9 bases from V and 0 bases from J, with 14 bases in between. This CDR3 is 14 amino acids long. This CDR3 reads CASSVQGYQETQYF. The CDR3 DNA reads as TGTGCCAGTTCAGTACAGGGATACCAAGAGACCCAGTACTTC.

The V gene is TRBV20-1, the J gene TRBJ2-1, with D possibly being TRBD1 (6 bases). Trimming took 5 bases from V and 4 from J, leaving 12 bases between them. This CDR3 region has 13 residues. Germline assignment: CDR1 DFQATT and CDR2 SNEGSKA (reference sequence). The CDR3 region is CSAYTGTYNEQFF. DNA for the CDR3: TGCAGTGCTTACACCGGGACATACAATGAGCAGTTCTTC.

The rearrangement joins TRBV29-1 to TRBJ2-3; D may match TRBD1 or TRBD2 (5 bases each). Germline CDR1 reads SQVTM; CDR2 reads ANQGSEA. The CDR3 sequence is 14 residues long. V was shortened by 6 bases and J by 2 bases, with 15 bases between the two germline ends. This CDR3 is CSVRPGPPTDTQYF. The CDR3 coding sequence is TGCAGCGTCCGGCCGGGACCCCCCACAGATACGCAGTATTTT.

This clonotype has a handful of counts. The V call is TRBV5-5, the J call TRBJ2-1, with 8 bases matching TRBD2. The CDR3 is 15 residues long. Per the germline V gene, CDR1 is SGHKS and CDR2 is YYEKEE (reference sequence). V lost 0 bases and J lost 7; bases outside the gene matches: 6. CDR3 sequence (DNA): TGTGCCAGCAGCTTGGATGCTAGCGGGTTTAATGAGCAGTTCTTC. It encodes CASSLDASGFNEQFF.

This clonotype has only a few counts. The V and J genes are TRBV29-1 and TRBJ2-5; 11 bases are a match to TRBD2. From germline, CDR1 is SQVTM and CDR2 ANQGSEA. This CDR3 is built from 17 residues. The V and J ends lost 1 base and 4 bases, in that order; junction bases with no gene match: 11. CDR3 loop: CSVEGLAGGLWAETQYF. CDR3 nucleotides: TGCAGCGTTGAAGGGTTAGCGGGAGGGCTTTGGGCAGAGACCCAGTACTTC.

Only a few counts were recorded for this clonotype. The chain is built from TRBV7-6 and TRBJ2-3, with TRBD2 matching 14 bases. The CDR3 extends over 17 amino acids. V lost 5 bases and J lost 3; bases outside the gene matches: 7. Germline-derived CDR1 and CDR2 are SGHVS and FNYEAQ. CDR3 sequence: CASSKRLAGGATDTQYF. As DNA, the CDR3 is TGTGCCAGCAGCAAACGACTAGCGGGAGGGGCGACAGATACGCAGTATTTT. Drawing the rest from reference TRBV7-6 and TRBJ2-3, the complete variable domain is GAGVSQSPRYKVTKRGQDVALRCDPISGHVSLYWYRQALGQGPEFLTYFNYEAQQDKSGLPNDRFSAERPEGSISTLTIQRTEQRDSAMYRCASSKRLAGGATDTQYFGPGTRLTVL.

The chain carries TRBV6-1 and TRBJ2-3; D remains ambiguous. Germline-derived CDR1 and CDR2 are MNHNS and SASEGT. Trimming shortened V by 7 bases and J by 2 bases, and 10 bases separated the two germline ends. This CDR3 comprises 13 residues. Written as DNA, the CDR3 is TGTGCCAGCACCAATCCGGTCACAGATACGCAGTATTTT. Translated: CASTNPVTDTQYF.

Turning to this clonotype: In this CDR3 the conserved last residue, phenylalanine or tryptophan, is missing, so a read error is likely. The chain uses TRBV6-1 and TRBJ2-5, with TRBD1 matching over 8 bases. This CDR3 comprises 14 residues. In germline, CDR1 is MNHNS, CDR2 SASEGT. Unmatched junction bases numbered 7, after V lost 6 bases and J lost 4 bases. The CDR3 DNA is TGTGCCAGCAGCCTAGGACAGGGCATAGAGACCCAGTACCTC. Translation: CASSLGQGIETQYL.

The rearrangement links TRBV12-3 or TRBV12-4 to TRBJ2-3; the match to TRBD2 covers 13 bases. V shed 3 bases and J 2 bases; nucleotides not matched to a gene: 8. CDR3 length equals 18 residues. Here the CDR3 reads CASSLSRGLAGYTDTQYF. The CDR3 DNA sequence: TGTGCCAGCAGTTTGAGTAGGGGACTAGCGGGGTACACAGATACGCAGTATTTT.

This chain links TRBV7-2 with TRBJ2-1; 9 positions match TRBD2. The CDR3 runs to 14 residues. Germline trimming cut 5 bases from V and 8 bases from J; bases unmatched to any gene: 7. Germline V gene lookup returns CDR1 SGHTA and CDR2 FQGNSA. As DNA, the CDR3 is TGTGCCAGCAGCCCCCTGACTAGCGGCCATGAGCAGTTCTTC. Protein product: CASSPLTSGHEQFF.

J is TRBJ1-4 and V is TRBV7-2; D not resolved. CDR1 SGHTA and CDR2 FQGNSA come from the germline V gene. CDR3 length: 14 amino acids. V lost 0 bases and J lost 3, with 5 bases in between. CDR3 region: CASSLAGSNEKLFF. The CDR3 nucleotides read TGTGCCAGCAGCTTAGCAGGGTCTAATGAAAAACTGTTTTTT.

The chain links TRBV15 to TRBJ2-4; 9 bases fit TRBD1. The CDR3 is 16 residues long. Germline values: CDR1 LNHNV, CDR2 YYDKDF (reference sequence). V dropped 3 bases and J dropped 6; count of bases not matched to a gene: 9. This chain's CDR3 is CATSREHPDRGNIQYF. The CDR3, as DNA: TGTGCCACCAGCAGGGAACATCCGGACAGGGGAAACATTCAGTACTTC.

V is TRBV29-1 and J is TRBJ1-4; 8 bases line up with TRBD1. Germline V gene sequence: CDR1 SQVTM, CDR2 ANQGSEA. The CDR3 contains 12 residues. V lost 8 bases and J lost 6; bases outside the gene matches: 5. CDR3 amino acids: CSTLTGDEKLFF. As DNA, the CDR3 is TGCAGCACCTTGACAGGGGATGAAAAACTGTTTTTT.

This clonotype came up a few times. This chain links TRBV4-3 with TRBJ2-7, with D possibly TRBD2 on 5 matching bases. CDR1 and CDR2 from the germline V gene are LGHNA and YSLEER. Trimming took off 0 bases at V and 4 bases at J, with 13 bases between the two ends. CDR3 length: 15 residues. In nucleotides, the CDR3 is TGCGCCAGCAGCCAAGACCGGAGGCGAGAGTACGAGCAGTACTTC. It codes for CASSQDRRREYEQYF.

This clonotype was recorded a few times. The rearrangement links TRBV20-1 to TRBJ2-2; 13 nucleotides agree with TRBD2. Per the germline V gene, CDR1 is DFQATT and CDR2 is SNEGSKA (reference sequence). Trimming removed 0 bases from V and 5 bases from J; junction bases left unmatched: 9. The CDR3 length is 18 residues. Written as DNA, the CDR3 is TGCAGTGCTAGAGATCTGAGACTAGCGGGAGGTAATACCGGGGAGCTGTTTTTT. Its protein product is CSARDLRLAGGNTGELFF.

This clonotype turned up a few times. The rearrangement links TRBV29-1 to TRBJ2-1; 11 nucleotides align to TRBD2. Germline-derived CDR1 and CDR2 are SQVTM and ANQGSEA. The CDR3 has 12 amino acids. V lost 7 bases, J lost 10 bases, and 6 bases stayed unmatched. DNA for the CDR3: TGCAGCGCCCGACTAGCGGGATTGGAGCAGTTCTTC. Protein product: CSARLAGLEQFF.

This chain connects TRBV7-2 to TRBJ2-7, with 8 bases lining up with TRBD2. This CDR3 is 15 amino acids long. Trimming cost V 5 bases and J 6 bases; bases outside gene matches: 12. Germline values: CDR1 SGHTA, CDR2 FQGNSA. The CDR3 is CASSVSSGSSPEQYF. CDR3 coding DNA: TGTGCCAGCAGCGTTAGCAGCGGGAGTAGTCCCGAGCAGTACTTC.

This clonotype was observed a few times. The V and J genes are TRBV4-3 and TRBJ2-3, with a weak D call TRBD1 (5 bases). The CDR3 has 14 amino acids. Trimming cost V 1 base and J 6 bases, with 11 bases left between them. Looked up from germline, CDR1 is LGHNA and CDR2 is YSLEER. This chain's CDR3 is CASSQGSGSDTQYF. The DNA for the CDR3 is TGCGCCAGCAGCCAAGGTTCAGGGTCGGATACGCAGTATTTT.

This clonotype was counted only a few times. The rearrangement links TRBV7-6 to TRBJ2-1; D may be TRBD2 (5 bases). V lost 3 bases and J lost 7, with 10 bases in between. The CDR3 runs 13 residues. Per germline, CDR1 SGHVS and CDR2 FNYEAQ. The CDR3 coding sequence is TGTGCCAGCAGCTTCCCACTAGGGAATGAGCAGTTCTTC. It specifies CASSFPLGNEQFF.

The V gene is TRBV29-1, the J gene TRBJ2-1; 11 nucleotides agree with TRBD2. This CDR3 is 13 amino acids long. Germline CDR1 reads SQVTM; CDR2 reads ANQGSEA. With V trimmed by 3 bases and J by 6 bases, 1 base remained unmatched. Here the CDR3 reads CSVEGLAANEQFF. The CDR3 region has the DNA TGCAGCGTTGAGGGACTAGCGGCCAATGAGCAGTTCTTC.